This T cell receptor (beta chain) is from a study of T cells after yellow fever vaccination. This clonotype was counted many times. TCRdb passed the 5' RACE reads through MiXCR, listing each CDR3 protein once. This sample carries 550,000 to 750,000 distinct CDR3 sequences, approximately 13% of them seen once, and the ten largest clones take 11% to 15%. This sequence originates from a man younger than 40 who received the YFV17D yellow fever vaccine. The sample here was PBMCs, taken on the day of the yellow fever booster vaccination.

The CDR3 coding sequence is TGCGCCAGCAGCTCACCCGGACTAAACACCGGGGAGCTGTTTTTT. Its translation is CASSSPGLNTGELFF. This rearrangement joins TRBV5-1 to TRBJ2-2; D perhaps matches TRBD2 (6 bases). Trimming took off 3 bases at V and 2 bases at J, with 11 bases between the two ends. The CDR3 contains 15 residues. CDR1 is SGHRS and CDR2 is YFSETQ in the germline V gene.